This T cell receptor beta chain came from a study of blood T cell repertoires in COVID-19. Study-wide context: Sites across the United States, Italy and Spain contributed samples from acute and convalescent COVID-19.

Sequencing used immunoSEQ multiplex PCR; TCRdb keeps in-frame clones, though not all of them. The table lists under 350,000 clones, roughly 90% of them singletons. Per the germline V gene, CDR1 is KGHSH and CDR2 is LQKENI. The CDR3 is made up of 15 amino acids. Trimming removed 1 base at V and 9 bases at J, with 16 bases between. The receptor was derived from a man aged 50 to 59 with acute or convalescent COVID-19. The chain joins TRBV18 to TRBJ2-1; D may be TRBD1 (5 bases). Sequencing was done on a sample of peripheral blood. The chain's CDR3 is CASSPQGGRDGEQFF. The CDR3, as DNA: TGTGCCAGCTCACCACAAGGCGGCAGGGATGGTGAGCAGTTCTTC.